A single sample gave rise to the 5 T cell receptor beta chains below, sequenced in a study of blood T cells in healthy people across ages. Primed by a sample-barcoded 5' primer and a J-beta primer mix, a second PCR proceeded for about 6 to 11 cycles. TCRdb reprocessed the 5' RACE reads via MiXCR and lists one record per CDR3 protein. The sample comprises fewer than 2,000,000 distinct CDR3 sequences, around 35% of which are singletons, and about 11% rests with the top ten. The sample consisted of blood. The receptors derive from a woman in her twenties or thirties in good health.

This clonotype turned up a few times. The chain recombines TRBV6-1 with TRBJ1-5, with unresolved D. The V and J ends lost 0 bases and 10 bases respectively, with 10 bases between them. CDR3 size: 13 residues. Looked up from germline, CDR1 is MNHNS and CDR2 is SASEGT. CDR3 protein: CASSEAGRGPQHF. DNA of the CDR3: TGTGCCAGCAGTGAAGCGGGAAGAGGACCCCAGCATTTT.

This clonotype has only a few counts. The CDR3 DNA reads as TGTGCCAGCAGCCGGGGACAGTTATTAAACACTGAAGCTTTCTTT. Amino acids: CASSRGQLLNTEAFF. The chain uses TRBV3-1 and TRBJ1-1; TRBD1 aligns across 7 bases. The V gene's germline CDR1 is LGHDT and CDR2 YNNKEL (reference sequence). The trim removed 4 bases at V and 2 bases at J, leaving 7 bases unmatched. The CDR3 runs 15 residues.

This clonotype was seen a handful of times. The genes are TRBV29-1 and TRBJ2-6; 8 bases match TRBD2. Losses at the gene ends were 5 bases for V and 2 bases for J; bases not matched to a gene: 2. Germline lookup yields CDR1 SQVTM and CDR2 ANQGSEA. This CDR3 is built from 14 residues. CDR3 in amino acids: CSVQAGAGANVLTF. The DNA of the CDR3 is TGCAGCGTTCAAGCGGGGGCTGGGGCCAACGTCCTGACTTTC.

Concerning this clonotype itself: One end of the junction does not line up with germline, which may come from a read error. The CDR3 protein is CAGRYILDRDGYTF. The CDR3 DNA reads as TGTGCCGGCAGATATATTCTGGACAGGGATGGCTACACCTTC. The chain uses TRBV27 and TRBJ1-2; 8 bases fit TRBD1. CDR1 and CDR2 (germline): MNHEY, SMNVEV (reference sequence). The CDR3 is 14 residues long.

The chain joins TRBV5-1 to TRBJ1-1; D is undetermined. The CDR3 spans 13 residues. Germline values: CDR1 SGHRS, CDR2 YFSETQ. V was clipped by 6 bases and J by 5 bases, with 14 bases between them. CDR3 sequence (DNA): TGCGCCAGCACCCTAAGTGTGGGAACTGAAGCTTTCTTT. Protein sequence: CASTLSVGTEAFF.